Given below is one T cell receptor (beta chain) in context. By share, this clonotype ranks as medium-sized (0.01 to 0.1%). Its recognized antigen is unknown. It has no much larger one-base neighbor in the sample; base qualities were not kept. For a library built for alpha chains, this beta chain is a stray read; little rests on its size. Interpreted using the paper, the time point label stands for: sample taken at primary tumor resection. Without any cell sorting, TCR sequencing was performed on whole RNA extracted either from tumor and nontumor lung tissue or from cryopreserved PBMC samples. Samples were obtained from over 70 patients with early-stage, untreated non-small cell lung cancer from the lung TRACERx cohort. Only patients for whom sufficient RNA was available from at least two tumor regions were selected for TCR sequencing. Tumor and adjacent nontumor lung specimens were reviewed by a lung pathologist before selection.

The data were taken from a study of spatial heterogeneity in lung cancer (dated by TCRdb to between 2018 and 2020). With regard to the full study: Beta-chain transcripts were consistently detected in greater numbers than alpha-chain transcripts, which likely reflected higher beta-chain transcript abundance. In non-small cell lung cancer, the study made a quantitative comparison of TCR alpha and beta repertoires among multiple tumor regions, matched nontumor lung and blood. The study linked features of the TCR repertoire to counts of nonsynonymous mutations, which were determined by whole-exome sequencing of tumor tissue. In the raw uncorrected reads, each unique combination of TCR and UMI appeared more than ten times on average. Both alpha and beta chains were TCR-sequenced in 200 or so tumor regions, 64 matched nontumor lung samples and more than 50 PBMC samples obtained at surgery.

The study at large found these results: Confirming at a functional level the hypothesis that regional TCRs recognize regional mutations was considered to require additional single-cell paired TCR alpha and beta sequencing.

Libraries were constructed by 5' RACE. The data were produced on a NextSeq 500. The TCR library protocol attached a unique molecular identifier to each TCR cDNA molecule to allow correction of PCR and sequencing errors. Per the original workflow: TCR identification, UMI-based error correction and CDR3 extraction were performed with Decombinator tools. Expanded TCRs were defined as those above a frequency of 2 per 1,000, corresponding to the top 1% of the tumor frequency distribution. Renyi diversity was computed with the R vegan package after each repertoire had been subsampled 100 times to 5,000 TCRs. CDR3 similarity networks were constructed using string-kernel similarity of amino acid triplets, with links drawn between CDR3s whose pairwise similarity was above 0.82. TCRdb reprocessed the public reads (quality trimming at Q25 with fastp, clone calling with MiXCR) and kept in-frame beta chains. Every distinct CDR3 protein forms one entry, paired with its most common genes and DNA. TCRdb, not the authors, supplied the V and J calls. The sample records approximately 2,000 distinct CDR3 sequences, less than 15% of which are singletons. Approximately 20% of the sample is held by the ten biggest clonotypes.

V is shortened by 3 bases, J by 8 bases, and the region joining them spans 15 bases. Sequences SGHRS (CDR1) and YFSETQ (CDR2) are obtained from the germline V gene. From its cysteine to its phenylalanine, the CDR3 spans 14 amino acids. The CDR3 DNA has 42 bases and is translated from base 1. The rearrangement joined TRBV5-1 to TRBJ2-1, and the D gene may be TRBD1, 6 bases matching. The sequence came from a male donor with early-stage non-small cell lung cancer. This specimen consisted of normal lung tissue next to the tumor, obtained at surgery. The nucleotide sequence reads as follows: TGCGCCAGCAGCTCCCCAGGTGGGGGCGATGAGCAGTTCTTC. Protein translation: CASSSPGGGDEQFF.